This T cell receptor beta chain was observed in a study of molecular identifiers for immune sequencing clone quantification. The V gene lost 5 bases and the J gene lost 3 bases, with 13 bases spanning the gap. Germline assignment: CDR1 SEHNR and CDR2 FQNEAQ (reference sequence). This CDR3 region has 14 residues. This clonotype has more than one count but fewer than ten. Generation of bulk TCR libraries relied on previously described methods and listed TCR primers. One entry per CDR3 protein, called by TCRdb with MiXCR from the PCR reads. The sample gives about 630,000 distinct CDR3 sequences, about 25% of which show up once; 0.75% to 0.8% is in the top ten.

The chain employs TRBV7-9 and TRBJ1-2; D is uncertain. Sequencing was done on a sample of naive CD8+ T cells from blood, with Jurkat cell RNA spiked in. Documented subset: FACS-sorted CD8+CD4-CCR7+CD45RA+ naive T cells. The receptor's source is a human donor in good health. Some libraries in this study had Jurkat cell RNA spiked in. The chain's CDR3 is CASSPLDGDYGYTF. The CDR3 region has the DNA TGTGCCAGCAGCCCCCTTGACGGAGACTATGGCTACACCTTC.